The 10 T cell receptor beta chains in this list originate from one sample, sequenced in a study of CD8+CD57+ T cells in acquired aplastic anemia. The use of genomic DNA as template underpinned the TCR beta VDJ and CDR3 profiling. TCRdb re-called the reads with MiXCR, one entry per CDR3 protein. The repertoire holds fewer than 200,000 distinct CDR3 sequences, with 70% to 75% as singletons. Individuals selected for sequencing had exhibited CD8+CD57+ cell expansion on flow cytometry. Sequencing was carried out using sorted CD4+, CD8+, or CD8+CD57+ T cells (not recorded which) from PBMCs. The origin of the receptors is a human donor with aplastic anemia.

V gene TRBV9 combines with J gene TRBJ2-5; no clear D. The CDR3 totals 14 residues. V lost 3 bases and J lost 7, with 16 bases in between. Per the germline V gene, CDR1 is SGDLS and CDR2 is YYNGEE. This CDR3 is CASSAYDHSGTQYF. The CDR3 DNA reads as TGTGCCAGCAGCGCTTACGACCACTCAGGGACCCAGTACTTC.

This clonotype was observed a single time. This chain joins TRBV2 and TRBJ2-1, with 9 bases aligning to TRBD2. The CDR3 sequence is 13 residues long. Germline lookup yields CDR1 SNHLY and CDR2 FYNNEI. After removal of 8 bases from V and 9 bases from J, the junction contained 8 bases not matched to a gene. CDR3 coding DNA: TGTGCCAGCTGCTTGAGCGGGAGGCGTGAGCAGTTCTTC. It yields the protein CASCLSGRREQFF.

This chain connects TRBV6-4 to TRBJ2-2, with 12 bases lining up with TRBD2. V dropped 6 bases and J dropped 4; count of bases not matched to a gene: 3. CDR3 length: 15 amino acids. CDR1 MRHNA and CDR2 SNTAGT come from the germline V gene. In DNA, the CDR3 is TGTGCCAGCAGCCAGACTAGCGGGGGCACCGGGGAGCTGTTTTTT. Its translation is CASSQTSGGTGELFF.

V and J are TRBV2 and TRBJ1-1; 8 bases agree with TRBD1. CDR3 length: 15 amino acids. The junction had 4 bases not matched to a gene; V was cut back by 3 bases and J by 1 base. In germline, CDR1 is SNHLY, CDR2 FYNNEI. The CDR3 sequence: CASSDAGQGNTEAFF. DNA of the CDR3: TGTGCCAGCAGTGATGCAGGACAGGGGAACACTGAAGCTTTCTTT.

The V gene is TRBV20-1, the J gene TRBJ2-3; D is unclear. V was shortened by 4 bases and J by 5 bases, with 10 bases between the two germline ends. The germline V gene encodes CDR1 DFQATT and CDR2 SNEGSKA (reference sequence). The CDR3 length is 12 residues. The CDR3 loop reads CSAIRAQDTQYF. The CDR3 DNA is TGCAGTGCTATTAGAGCCCAAGATACGCAGTATTTT.

The chain has TRBV5-1 and TRBJ2-1; TRBD2 matches 12 bases. Trimming took 4 bases from V and 8 from J; bases not matched to a gene: 10. Germline-derived CDR1 and CDR2 are SGHRS and YFSETQ. The CDR3 contains 16 residues. CDR3 sequence (DNA): TGCGCCAGCAGCCCCTCGACTAGCGGGAGAGTAGATGAGCAGTTCTTC. It translates to CASSPSTSGRVDEQFF.

V is TRBV25-1 and J is TRBJ2-7, with a possible D match to TRBD2 (7 bases). The CDR3 is made up of 15 amino acids. Germline loops: CDR1 MGHDK, CDR2 SYGVNS. V shed 1 base and J shed 3 bases, with 13 bases lying between them. The CDR3 DNA sequence: TGTGCCAGCAGTGAATTTGGAGGGGGGGGCTACGAGCAGTACTTC. It codes for CASSEFGGGGYEQYF.

This clonotype was counted a few times. The chain carries TRBV2 and TRBJ1-1; the match to TRBD1 covers 8 bases. J lost 4 bases, V lost 3 bases, and 10 bases had no gene match. The germline CDR1 and CDR2 sequences are SNHLY and FYNNEI. The CDR3 length is 16 residues. The CDR3 DNA sequence: TGTGCCAGCAGTGATTTGTCAGGGGGCGCGGGCACTGAAGCTTTCTTT. Translating gives CASSDLSGGAGTEAFF.

The chain employs TRBV20-1 and TRBJ1-5; no reliable D call. CDR3 size: 15 residues. V was clipped by 3 bases and J by 3 bases, with 15 bases between them. Per germline, CDR1 DFQATT and CDR2 SNEGSKA (reference sequence). The CDR3 region has the DNA TGCAGTGCTAGGACCGCAGTTCAAACCAATCAGCCCCAGCATTTT. It codes for CSARTAVQTNQPQHF.

This clonotype has a handful of counts. The chain carries TRBV6-4 and TRBJ2-1, with D possibly being TRBD1 or TRBD2 (6 bases each). The CDR3 has 13 residues. The germline gives CDR1 MRHNA, CDR2 SNTAGT. Trimming stripped 3 bases from V and 10 bases from J, with 13 bases between. The CDR3 is CASSEGGSGEQFF. The CDR3 DNA follows: TGTGCCAGCAGTGAAGGGGGGTCTGGAGAGCAGTTCTTC.